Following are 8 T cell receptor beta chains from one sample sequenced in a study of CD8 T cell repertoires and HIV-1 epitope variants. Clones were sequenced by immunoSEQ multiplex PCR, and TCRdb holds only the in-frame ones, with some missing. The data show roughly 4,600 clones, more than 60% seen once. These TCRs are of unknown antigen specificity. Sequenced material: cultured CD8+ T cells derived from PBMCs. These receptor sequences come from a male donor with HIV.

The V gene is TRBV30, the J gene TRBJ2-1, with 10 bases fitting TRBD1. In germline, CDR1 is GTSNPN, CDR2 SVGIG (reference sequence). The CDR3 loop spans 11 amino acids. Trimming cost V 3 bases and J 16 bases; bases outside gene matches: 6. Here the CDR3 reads CAWSSGTGDFF. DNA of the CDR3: TGTGCCTGGAGCAGCGGGACAGGGGATTTCTTC.

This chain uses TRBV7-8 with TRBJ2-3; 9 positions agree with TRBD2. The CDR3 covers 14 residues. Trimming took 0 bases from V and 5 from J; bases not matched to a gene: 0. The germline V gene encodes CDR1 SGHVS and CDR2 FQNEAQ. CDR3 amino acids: CASSLATSGDTQYF. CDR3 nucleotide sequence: TGTGCCAGCAGCTTAGCGACTAGCGGAGATACGCAGTATTTT.

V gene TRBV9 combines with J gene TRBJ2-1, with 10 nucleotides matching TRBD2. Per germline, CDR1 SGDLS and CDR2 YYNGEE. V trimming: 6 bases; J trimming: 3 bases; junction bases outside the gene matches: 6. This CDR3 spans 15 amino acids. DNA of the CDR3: TGTGCCAGCACCTCAGGACTAGCGGTCTACAATGAGCAGTTCTTC. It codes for CASTSGLAVYNEQFF.

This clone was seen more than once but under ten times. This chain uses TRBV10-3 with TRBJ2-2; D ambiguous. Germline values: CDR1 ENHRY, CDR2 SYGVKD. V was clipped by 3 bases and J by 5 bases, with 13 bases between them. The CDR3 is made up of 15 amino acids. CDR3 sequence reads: CAISENLGVTGELFF. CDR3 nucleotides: TGTGCCATCAGTGAAAATCTAGGCGTTACCGGGGAGCTGTTTTTT.

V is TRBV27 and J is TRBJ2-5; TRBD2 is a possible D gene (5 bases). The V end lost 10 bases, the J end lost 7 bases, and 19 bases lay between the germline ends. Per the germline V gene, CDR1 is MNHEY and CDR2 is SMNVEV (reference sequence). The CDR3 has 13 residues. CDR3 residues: CATRAAAPGTQYF. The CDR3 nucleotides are TGTGCCACCCGGGCAGCGGCCCCAGGGACCCAGTACTTC.

CDR3 coding DNA: TGTGCCAGCAGTTTGGGACAGGGGTATGAAGAGCAGTACTTC. Amino acid sequence: CASSLGQGYEEQYF. The chain joins TRBV28 to TRBJ2-7, with 10 bases identical to TRBD1. The CDR3 has 14 amino acids. Unmatched junction bases numbered 6, after V lost 3 bases and J lost 7 bases. CDR1 and CDR2 from the germline V gene are MDHEN and SYDVKM.

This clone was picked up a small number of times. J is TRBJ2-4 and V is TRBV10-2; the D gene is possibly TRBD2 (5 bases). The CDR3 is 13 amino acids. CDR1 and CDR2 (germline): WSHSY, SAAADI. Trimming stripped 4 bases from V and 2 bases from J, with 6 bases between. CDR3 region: CASSAGTKNIQYF. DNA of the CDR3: TGCGCCAGCAGTGCGGGGACCAAAAACATTCAGTACTTC.

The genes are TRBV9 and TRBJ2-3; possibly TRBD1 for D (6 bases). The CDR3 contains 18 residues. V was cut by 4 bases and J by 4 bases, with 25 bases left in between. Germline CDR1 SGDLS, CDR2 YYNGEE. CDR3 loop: CASSMPGPGQISADTQYF. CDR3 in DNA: TGTGCCAGCAGCATGCCCGGTCCCGGACAGATATCTGCAGATACGCAGTATTTT.